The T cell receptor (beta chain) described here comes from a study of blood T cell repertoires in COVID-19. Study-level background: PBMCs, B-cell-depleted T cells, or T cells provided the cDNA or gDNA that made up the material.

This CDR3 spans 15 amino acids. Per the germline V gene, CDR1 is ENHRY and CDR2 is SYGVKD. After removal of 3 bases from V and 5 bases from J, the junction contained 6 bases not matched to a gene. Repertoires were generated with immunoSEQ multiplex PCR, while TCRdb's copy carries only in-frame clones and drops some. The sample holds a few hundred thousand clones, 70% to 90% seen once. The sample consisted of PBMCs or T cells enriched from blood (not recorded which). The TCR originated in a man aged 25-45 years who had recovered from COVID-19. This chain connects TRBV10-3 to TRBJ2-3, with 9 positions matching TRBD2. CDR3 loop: CAISDLAGGGDTQYF. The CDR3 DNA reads TGTGCCATCAGTGATTTGGCGGGGGGGGGAGATACGCAGTATTTT.